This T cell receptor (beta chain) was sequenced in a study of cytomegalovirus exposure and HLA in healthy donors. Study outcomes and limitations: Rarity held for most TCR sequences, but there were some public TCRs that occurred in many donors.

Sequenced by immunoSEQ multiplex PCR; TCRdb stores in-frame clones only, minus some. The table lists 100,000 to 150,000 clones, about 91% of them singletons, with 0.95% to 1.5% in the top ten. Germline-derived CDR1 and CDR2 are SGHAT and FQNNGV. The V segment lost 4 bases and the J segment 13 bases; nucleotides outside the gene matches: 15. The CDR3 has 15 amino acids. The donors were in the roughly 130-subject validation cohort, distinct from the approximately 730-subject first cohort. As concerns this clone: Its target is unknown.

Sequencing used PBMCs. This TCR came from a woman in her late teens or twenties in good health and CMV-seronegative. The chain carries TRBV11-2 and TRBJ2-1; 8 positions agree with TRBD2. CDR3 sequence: CASSSSITSGAIQFF. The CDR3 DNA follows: TGTGCCAGCAGCTCGTCGATAACTAGCGGCGCGATCCAGTTCTTC.